This T cell receptor (beta chain) was sequenced during a study of TIL therapy for anti-PD-1-resistant metastatic lung cancer. Study overall: Tumors carried a median roughly 1.5 non-synonymous mutations per megabase.

The immunoSEQ assay was v3. Libraries were prepared by immunoSEQ multiplex PCR; TCRdb keeps only in-frame clonotypes and omits some of them. The table includes about 95,000 clones, roughly 65% detected once. Time point noted: pre-treatment sample, taken before nivolumab and TIL therapy. The tumor samples were excised metastases, mostly pleural nodules or supraclavicular lymph nodes. The V end was cut by 2 bases, the J end by 4 bases, with 6 bases between. The CDR3 has 13 residues. The germline gives CDR1 KGHSH, CDR2 LQKENI. The sequence was collected from a person aged 25-79 years with non-small cell lung cancer. The gene calls are TRBV18 and TRBJ1-5; no reliable D call. The starting material was tumor tissue, obtained at baseline. This CDR3 reads CASSPSGNQPQHF. CDR3 in DNA: TGTGCCAGCTCACCAAGCGGGAATCAGCCCCAGCATTTT.